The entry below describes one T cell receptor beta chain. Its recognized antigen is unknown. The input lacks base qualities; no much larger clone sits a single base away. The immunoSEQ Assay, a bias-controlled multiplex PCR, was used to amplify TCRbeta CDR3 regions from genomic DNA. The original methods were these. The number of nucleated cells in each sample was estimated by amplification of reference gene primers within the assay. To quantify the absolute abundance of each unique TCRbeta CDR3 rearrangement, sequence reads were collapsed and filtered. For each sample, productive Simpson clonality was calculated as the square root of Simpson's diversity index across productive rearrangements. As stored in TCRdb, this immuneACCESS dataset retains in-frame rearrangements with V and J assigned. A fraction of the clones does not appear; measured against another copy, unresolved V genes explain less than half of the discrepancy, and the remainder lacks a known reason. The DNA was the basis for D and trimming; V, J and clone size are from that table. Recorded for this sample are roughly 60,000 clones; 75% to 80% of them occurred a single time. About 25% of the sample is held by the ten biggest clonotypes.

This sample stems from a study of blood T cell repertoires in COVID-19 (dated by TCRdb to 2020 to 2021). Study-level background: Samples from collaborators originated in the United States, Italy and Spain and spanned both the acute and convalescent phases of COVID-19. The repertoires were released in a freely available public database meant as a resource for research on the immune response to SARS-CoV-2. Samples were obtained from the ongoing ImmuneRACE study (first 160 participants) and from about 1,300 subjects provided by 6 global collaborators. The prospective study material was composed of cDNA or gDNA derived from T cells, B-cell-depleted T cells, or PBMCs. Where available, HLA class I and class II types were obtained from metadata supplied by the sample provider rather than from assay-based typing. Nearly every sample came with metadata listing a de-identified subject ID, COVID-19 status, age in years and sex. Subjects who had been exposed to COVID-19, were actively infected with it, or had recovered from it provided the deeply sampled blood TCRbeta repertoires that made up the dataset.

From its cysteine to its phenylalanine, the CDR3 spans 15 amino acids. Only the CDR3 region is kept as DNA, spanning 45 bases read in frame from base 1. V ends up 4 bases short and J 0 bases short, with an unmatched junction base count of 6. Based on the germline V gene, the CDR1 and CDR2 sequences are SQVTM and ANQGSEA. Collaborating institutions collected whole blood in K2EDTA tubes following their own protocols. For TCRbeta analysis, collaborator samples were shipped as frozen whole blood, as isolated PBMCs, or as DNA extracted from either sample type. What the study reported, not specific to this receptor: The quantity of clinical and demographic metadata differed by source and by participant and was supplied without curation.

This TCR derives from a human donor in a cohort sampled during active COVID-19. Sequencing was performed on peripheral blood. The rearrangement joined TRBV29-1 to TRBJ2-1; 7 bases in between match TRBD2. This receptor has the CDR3 CSVVGGGSSYNEQFF. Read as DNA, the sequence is TGCAGCGTTGTTGGGGGGGGGAGCTCCTACAATGAGCAGTTCTTC.